These T cell receptor beta chains were read from a single sample in a study of blood T cell repertoires in COVID-19. The assay was immunoSEQ multiplex PCR, and TCRdb's table has in-frame clones only and misses some. The sample holds over 200,000 clones, around 88% seen once. The sample comprised peripheral blood. Receptor source: a man aged 40-55 years with active or convalescent COVID-19. Both conserved end residues are part of each CDR3.

V gene	J gene	CDR3 protein
TRBV30	TRBJ2-3	CAWSVNEATQYF
TRBV28	TRBJ1-2	CASSLSGGRGYTF
TRBV5-6	TRBJ1-4	CASSFDRGEKLFF
TRBV27	TRBJ1-1	CASSYGGVGAGEAFF
TRBV6-6	TRBJ1-1	CASSYSEGGTEAFF
TRBV29-1	TRBJ2-7	CSVETRTGSSYEQYF
TRBV5-5	TRBJ2-5	CASSLSSSGETQYF
TRBV7-9	TRBJ1-4	CASSLVAEKLFF
TRBV4-1	TRBJ2-7	CASSQDQGQAYEQYF
TRBV24-1	TRBJ2-1	CATSEPSGTGEYNEQFF
TRBV6-5	TRBJ1-4	CASSYSGHSNEKLFF
TRBV11-2	TRBJ2-7	CASSIGQGYEQYF
TRBV4-1	TRBJ1-2	CASSPDRGLGYGYTF
TRBV20-1	TRBJ2-5	CSARLAETQYF
TRBV9	TRBJ2-3	CASKGGGALTDTQYF
TRBV23-1	TRBJ2-7	CASSQYPTTTGQGNPNPYEQYF
TRBV30	TRBJ1-1	CAWRSGDWTEAFF
TRBV7-2	TRBJ1-3	CASRQTGTAGPFSGNTIYF
TRBV18	TRBJ1-2	CASSQPGQLNYGYTF
TRBV12-3/TRBV12-4	TRBJ1-1	CASSPRVNTEAFF